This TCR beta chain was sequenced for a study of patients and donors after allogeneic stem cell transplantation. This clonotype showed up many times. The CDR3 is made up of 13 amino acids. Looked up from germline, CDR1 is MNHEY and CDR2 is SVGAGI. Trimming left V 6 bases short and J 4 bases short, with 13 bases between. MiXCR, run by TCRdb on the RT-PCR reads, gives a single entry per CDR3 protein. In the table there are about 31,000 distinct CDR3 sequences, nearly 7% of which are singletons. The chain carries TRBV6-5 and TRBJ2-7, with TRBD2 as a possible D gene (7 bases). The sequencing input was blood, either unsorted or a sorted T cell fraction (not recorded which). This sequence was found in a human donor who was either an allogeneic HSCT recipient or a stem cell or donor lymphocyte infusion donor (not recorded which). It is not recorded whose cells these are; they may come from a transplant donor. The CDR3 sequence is CASSRGALYEQYF. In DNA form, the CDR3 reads TGTGCCAGCAGCCGGGGGGCCTTATACGAGCAGTACTTC.